These 30 T cell receptor beta chains share one sample of origin, sequenced in a study of cytomegalovirus exposure and HLA in healthy donors. The PCR made use of 60 Vbeta and 13 Jbeta primers. The data were produced by immunoSEQ multiplex PCR, yet TCRdb's version contains in-frame clones alone and is incomplete. The sample has more than 80,000 clones; 75% are singletons. Material for sequencing was PBMCs. The receptors were gathered from a man aged 35 to 55 in good health and CMV-seronegative.

This clone was seen only a few times. The V gene is TRBV5-1, the J gene TRBJ2-3, with 10 bases identical to TRBD2. CDR3 size: 15 residues. CDR1 SGHRS and CDR2 YFSETQ come from the germline V gene. The ends lost 3 bases at V and 2 bases at J; junction bases unmatched: 3. The CDR3 is CASSSSGGVTDTQYF. CDR3 DNA sequence: TGCGCCAGCAGCTCTAGCGGGGGAGTCACAGATACGCAGTATTTT.

Turning to this clone: Other DNA sequences of this sample code for an identical CDR3. The chain links TRBV5-1 to TRBJ2-1, with TRBD2 matching over 14 bases. The CDR3 has 15 amino acids. J gave up 6 bases and V 5 bases, and 4 bases lay outside the gene matches. Germline lookup yields CDR1 SGHRS and CDR2 YFSETQ. CDR3 in DNA: TGCGCCAGCAGTTTGACTAGCGGGGGGGTCAATGAGCAGTTCTTC. Encoded protein: CASSLTSGGVNEQFF.

This chain joins TRBV10-3 and TRBJ1-1; D uncertain. The CDR3 length is 15 residues. Between the trimmed V and J ends, which lost 6 bases and 4 bases, there was a span of 18 bases. Germline assignment: CDR1 ENHRY and CDR2 SYGVKD. CDR3 sequence: CAIRGRTGGRTEAFF. The CDR3 region has the DNA TGTGCCATCAGGGGTCGAACCGGCGGTCGCACTGAAGCTTTCTTT.

The rearrangement uses TRBV5-1 and TRBJ2-6; D is ambiguous. V gave up 4 bases and J gave up 0 bases, with 11 bases separating them. CDR1 and CDR2 from the germline V gene are SGHRS and YFSETQ. The CDR3 has 16 amino acids. The CDR3 region is CASSNPAASGANVLTF. The CDR3 DNA follows: TGCGCCAGCAGCAATCCCGCGGCCTCTGGGGCCAACGTCCTGACTTTC.

The rearrangement uses TRBV11-2 and TRBJ2-4, with TRBD1 matching 7 bases. The germline gives CDR1 SGHAT, CDR2 FQNNGV. V lost 5 bases, J lost 9 bases, and 7 bases stayed unmatched. CDR3 size: 13 residues. This CDR3 reads CASSRDRDGIQYF. The CDR3 DNA reads as TGTGCCAGCAGCCGTGACAGGGATGGCATTCAGTACTTC.

The J gene is TRBJ2-1, the V gene TRBV2; the match to TRBD2 covers 9 bases. V was clipped by 3 bases and J by 9 bases; unmatched bases: 6. The CDR3 has 14 amino acids. The germline V gene has CDR1 SNHLY and CDR2 FYNNEI. The chain's CDR3 is CASSEATSGFEQFF. DNA for the CDR3: TGTGCCAGCAGTGAGGCGACTAGCGGTTTTGAGCAGTTCTTC.

This sequence joins TRBV18 and TRBJ1-6, with unresolved D. This CDR3 spans 13 amino acids. Germline lookup yields CDR1 KGHSH and CDR2 LQKENI. With 5 bases removed from V and 8 bases from J, the gap between germline ends came to 10 bases. The CDR3 is CASSYDMDSPLHF. The CDR3 region has the DNA TGTGCCAGCTCATACGACATGGATTCACCCCTCCACTTT.

The V gene is TRBV5-1, the J gene TRBJ2-5; a weak D match, TRBD1 (5 bases). This CDR3 comprises 16 residues. Germline V gene sequence: CDR1 SGHRS, CDR2 YFSETQ. The V gene lost 2 bases and the J gene lost 3 bases, with 17 bases spanning the gap. The DNA of the CDR3 is TGCGCCAGCAGCTTCTTCACTTTACAGGACAAAGAGACCCAGTACTTC. Translating gives CASSFFTLQDKETQYF.

A single count supports this clone. The chain combines TRBV29-1 with TRBJ1-1, with D maybe TRBD1 (5 bases). The CDR3 totals 12 residues. Looked up from germline, CDR1 is SQVTM and CDR2 is ANQGSEA. Trimming removed 8 bases at V and 1 base at J, with 11 bases between. CDR3 nucleotide sequence: TGCAGCCTGACCAGGGAGAACACTGAAGCTTTCTTT. This translates into CSLTRENTEAFF.

This clone was observed a few times. The rearrangement joins TRBV5-5 to TRBJ1-1; a weak D match, TRBD1 (5 bases). V lost 4 bases, J lost 4 bases, and 17 bases lay in between. This CDR3 is 15 amino acids long. CDR1 is SGHKS and CDR2 is YYEKEE in the germline V gene (reference sequence). This CDR3 is CASSLYSGGSTEAFF. The DNA for the CDR3 is TGTGCCAGCAGCCTATATTCGGGGGGTAGCACTGAAGCTTTCTTT.

The chain uses TRBV6-6 and TRBJ2-2; D is possibly TRBD1 (5 bases). Looked up from germline, CDR1 is MNHNY and CDR2 is SVGAGI (reference sequence). V lost 6 bases and J lost 5, with 13 bases in between. The CDR3 runs to 14 residues. CDR3 amino acids: CASRTDRVTGELFF. Written as DNA, the CDR3 is TGTGCCAGCAGGACAGACAGAGTTACCGGGGAGCTGTTTTTT.

This sequence joins TRBV13 and TRBJ1-1; 7 positions match TRBD1. V was pared by 6 bases and J by 2 bases, with 6 bases of the junction left unmatched. The CDR3 sequence is 14 residues long. Germline CDR1 PRHDT, CDR2 FYEKMQ (reference sequence). The CDR3 sequence: CASRKRTGNTEAFF. The CDR3 DNA reads TGTGCCAGCAGAAAGCGGACAGGTAACACTGAAGCTTTCTTT.

The V and J genes are TRBV19 and TRBJ1-1; unclear D gene. CDR1 is LNHDA, CDR2 SQIVND, per germline (reference sequence). The CDR3 totals 11 residues. With 6 bases removed from V and 2 bases from J, the gap between germline ends came to 4 bases. CDR3 in amino acids: CASRLNTEAFF. In DNA form, the CDR3 reads TGTGCCAGTAGACTCAACACTGAAGCTTTCTTT.

CDR3 sequence reads: CASSSDRVPGAEEQYF. DNA of the CDR3: TGTGCCAGCAGCTCGGATCGGGTCCCTGGTGCGGAAGAGCAGTACTTC. The chain uses TRBV9 and TRBJ2-7; D not certain. The CDR3 is made up of 16 amino acids. Germline V CDR1 and CDR2: SGDLS, YYNGEE. V was cut by 4 bases and J by 7 bases, with 24 bases left in between.

This clone was recorded only once. J is TRBJ2-5 and V is TRBV7-2; 12 nucleotides line up with TRBD2. Germline CDR1 SGHTA, CDR2 FQGNSA. The CDR3 totals 15 residues. V lost 5 bases, J lost 5 bases, and 6 bases stayed unmatched. The CDR3, as DNA: TGTGCCAGCAGCCCCCCCGGACTAGCGGGGGAGACCCAGTACTTC. Amino acid sequence: CASSPPGLAGETQYF.

Concerning this clone itself: Different DNA sequences within this sample yield the same CDR3. V and J are TRBV6-1 and TRBJ2-7, with 9 bases lining up with TRBD1. The CDR3 runs to 15 residues. The V gene's germline CDR1 is MNHNS and CDR2 SASEGT. J was trimmed by 3 bases and V by 1 base; bases with no gene match: 4. CDR3 DNA sequence: TGTGCCAGCAGTGAAGAGGGGACAGGGAGCTACGAGCAGTACTTC. Amino acids: CASSEEGTGSYEQYF.

This clone was recorded a few times. The gene calls are TRBV9 and TRBJ2-5; unclear D gene. The CDR3 sequence is 14 residues long. Germline V CDR1 and CDR2: SGDLS, YYNGEE. Trimming pared 3 bases from V and 2 bases from J, leaving 11 bases between. CDR3 nucleotide sequence: TGTGCCAGCAGCGCCTCCCAGGCGCAAGAGACCCAGTACTTC. As protein: CASSASQAQETQYF.

The chain uses TRBV7-8 and TRBJ2-5; D is unclear. V shed 3 bases and J shed 5 bases, with 16 bases lying between them. Germline loops: CDR1 SGHVS, CDR2 FQNEAQ. This CDR3 contains 15 residues. The CDR3, as DNA: TGTGCCAGCAGCTTCTTTGCAGGTCCCTCGGAGACCCAGTACTTC. This encodes CASSFFAGPSETQYF.

The chain joins TRBV7-8 to TRBJ2-5; TRBD1 matches at 8 bases. The V gene end was trimmed by 8 bases and the J gene end by 4 bases; junction bases not matched to a gene: 9. The CDR3 is 14 amino acids. Germline CDR1 is SGHVS and CDR2 is FQNEAQ. The CDR3 sequence: CASSPGTGTETQYF. The CDR3 bases are TGTGCCAGCTCCCCTGGGACAGGTACAGAGACCCAGTACTTC.

This clone appeared a single time. J is TRBJ1-2 and V is TRBV2; D is unclear. In germline, CDR1 is SNHLY, CDR2 FYNNEI. Trimming left V 9 bases short and J 5 bases short, with 10 bases between. The CDR3 totals 11 residues. The CDR3: CASGLRYGYTF. CDR3 DNA sequence: TGTGCCAGTGGTCTTAGATATGGCTACACCTTC. Based on the CDR3 plus reference TRBV2 and TRBJ1-2, the full variable domain is EPEVTQTPSHQVTQMGQEVILRCVPISNHLYFYWYRQILGQKVEFLVSFYNNEISEKSEIFDDQFSVERPDGSNFTLKIRSTKLEDSAMYFCASGLRYGYTFGSGTRLTVV.

This chain joins TRBV5-1 and TRBJ2-2, with 8 bases aligning to TRBD1. The junction had 9 bases not matched to a gene; V was cut back by 5 bases and J by 6 bases. Germline V gene lookup returns CDR1 SGHRS and CDR2 YFSETQ. This CDR3 spans 15 amino acids. CDR3 amino acids: CASRPGQAFSGELFF. CDR3 coding DNA: TGCGCCAGCAGGCCGGGACAGGCTTTTTCCGGGGAGCTGTTTTTT.

The chain combines TRBV6-5 with TRBJ1-6; D remains unclear. Germline-derived CDR1 and CDR2 are MNHEY and SVGAGI. Trimming removed 4 bases at V and 7 bases at J, with 11 bases between. This CDR3 has 14 residues. The CDR3 nucleotides are TGTGCCAGCAGTTCTCAGAACAGCAATTCACCCCTCCACTTT. This translates into CASSSQNSNSPLHF.

J is TRBJ2-3 and V is TRBV27, with 11 bases fitting TRBD2. Germline V gene data show CDR1 as MNHEY and CDR2 as SMNVEV (reference sequence). V lost 4 bases, J lost 7 bases, and 7 bases stayed unmatched. The CDR3 totals 15 residues. CDR3 protein: CASSYLAGGSNTQYF. The CDR3 DNA reads as TGTGCCAGCAGTTATCTAGCGGGGGGTTCAAATACGCAGTATTTT.

The J gene is TRBJ2-7, the V gene TRBV2; perhaps TRBD1 as D (5 bases). The CDR3 has 14 amino acids. The V and J ends lost 7 bases and 5 bases respectively, with 18 bases between them. In germline, CDR1 is SNHLY, CDR2 FYNNEI. Here the CDR3 reads CASKKLLGPHEQYF. Here the CDR3 DNA reads TGTGCCAGCAAAAAACTTCTGGGGCCCCACGAGCAGTACTTC.

This clone was detected only a few times. The V gene is TRBV18, the J gene TRBJ1-4, with D unclear. This CDR3 has 13 residues. The germline CDR1 and CDR2 sequences are KGHSH and LQKENI. The V gene lost 0 bases and the J gene lost 8 bases, with 7 bases spanning the gap. CDR3 coding DNA: TGTGCCAGCTCACCACCGGTGAGCGAAAAACTGTTTTTT. Its translation is CASSPPVSEKLFF.

The CDR3 DNA reads TGCGCCAGCAGCTTGGGTGGAGGGGAAGAAAAACTGTTTTTT. Its protein product is CASSLGGGEEKLFF. The chain uses TRBV5-1 and TRBJ1-4, with D maybe TRBD1 (5 bases). The CDR3 is 14 residues long. In germline, CDR1 is SGHRS, CDR2 YFSETQ. Trimming took 0 bases from V and 8 from J, leaving 11 bases between them.

This clone was counted only a few times. The gene calls are TRBV7-7 and TRBJ2-1, with a possible D match to TRBD2 (6 bases). The CDR3 consists of 17 residues. Trimming cost V 5 bases and J 0 bases, with 17 bases left between them. CDR1 and CDR2 (germline): SSHAT, FNYEAQ (reference sequence). DNA of the CDR3: TGTGCCAGCAGCCCTAGGCGGGGACTTCTCTCCTACAATGAGCAGTTCTTC. Protein: CASSPRRGLLSYNEQFF.

In DNA form, the CDR3 reads TGCGCCAGCAGGGGGGACAATAACTATGGCTACACCTTC. Amino acids: CASRGDNNYGYTF. The chain combines TRBV10-2 with TRBJ1-2; the D gene is possibly TRBD1 (6 bases). Between the trimmed V and J ends, which lost 6 bases and 1 base, there was a span of 9 bases. Germline CDR1 reads WSHSY; CDR2 reads SAAADI. This CDR3 has 13 amino acids.

V usage is TRBV5-1 and J usage is TRBJ2-1, with 12 bases identical to TRBD2. Germline assignment: CDR1 SGHRS and CDR2 YFSETQ. J gave up 0 bases and V 4 bases, and 5 bases lay outside the gene matches. There are 17 residues in the CDR3. The CDR3 reads CASSHTSGGNSYNEQFF. The CDR3 coding sequence is TGCGCCAGCAGCCATACTAGCGGGGGGAACTCCTACAATGAGCAGTTCTTC.

The V and J genes are TRBV6-6 and TRBJ2-5, with a tentative D call TRBD1 (5 bases). With the DNA end fitting TRBJ2-7 better, the J assignment may be wrong. The CDR3 spans 14 residues. Germline V gives CDR1 MNHNY, CDR2 SVGAGI (reference sequence). The CDR3 DNA is TGTGCCAGCAGTCTGACAGCCTACTCCTACGAGCAGTACTTC. Amino acid sequence: CASSLTAYSYEQYF.